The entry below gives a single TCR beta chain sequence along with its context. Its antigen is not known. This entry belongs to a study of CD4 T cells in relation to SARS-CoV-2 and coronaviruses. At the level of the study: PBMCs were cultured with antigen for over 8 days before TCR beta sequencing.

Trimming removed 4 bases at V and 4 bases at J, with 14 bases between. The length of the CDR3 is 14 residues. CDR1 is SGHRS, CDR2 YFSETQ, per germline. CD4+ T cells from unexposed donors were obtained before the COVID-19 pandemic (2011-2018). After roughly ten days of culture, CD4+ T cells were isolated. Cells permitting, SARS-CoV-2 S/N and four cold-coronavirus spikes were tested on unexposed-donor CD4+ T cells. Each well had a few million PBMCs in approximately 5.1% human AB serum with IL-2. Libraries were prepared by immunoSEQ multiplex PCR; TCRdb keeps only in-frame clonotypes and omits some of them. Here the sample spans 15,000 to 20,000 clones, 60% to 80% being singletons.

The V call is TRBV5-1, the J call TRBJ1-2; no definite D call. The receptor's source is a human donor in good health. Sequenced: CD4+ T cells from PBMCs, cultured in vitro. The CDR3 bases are TGCGCCAGCAGCCCGGCCCAGGCTTCCTATGGCTACACCTTC. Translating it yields CASSPAQASYGYTF.